This TCR beta chain is from a study of T cell repertoires in cytomegalovirus infection. Study-level background: From public TCR beta signatures came an indication of both CMV infection and matching HLA type.

The table lists this clonotype with a few counts. TCRdb itself ran the reads through MiXCR, one entry per CDR3 protein. The table lists 510,000 or so distinct CDR3 sequences, 26% of them singletons. CDR3 size: 15 residues. CDR1 is SEHNR and CDR2 is FQNEAQ in the germline V gene (reference sequence). V lost 2 bases to trimming and J lost 5 bases; unmatched junction nucleotides: 7. The origin of this receptor is a human donor in good health (CMV status not recorded). Some clones in this sample may be carry-over from other donors' samples. The V gene is TRBV7-9, the J gene TRBJ1-2; 8 bases map to TRBD1. Sequences were obtained from PBMCs. CDR3 nucleotides: TGTGCCAGCAGCTTACTCCCAGGGGGCTTGTATGGCTACACCTTC. This gives the protein CASSLLPGGLYGYTF.